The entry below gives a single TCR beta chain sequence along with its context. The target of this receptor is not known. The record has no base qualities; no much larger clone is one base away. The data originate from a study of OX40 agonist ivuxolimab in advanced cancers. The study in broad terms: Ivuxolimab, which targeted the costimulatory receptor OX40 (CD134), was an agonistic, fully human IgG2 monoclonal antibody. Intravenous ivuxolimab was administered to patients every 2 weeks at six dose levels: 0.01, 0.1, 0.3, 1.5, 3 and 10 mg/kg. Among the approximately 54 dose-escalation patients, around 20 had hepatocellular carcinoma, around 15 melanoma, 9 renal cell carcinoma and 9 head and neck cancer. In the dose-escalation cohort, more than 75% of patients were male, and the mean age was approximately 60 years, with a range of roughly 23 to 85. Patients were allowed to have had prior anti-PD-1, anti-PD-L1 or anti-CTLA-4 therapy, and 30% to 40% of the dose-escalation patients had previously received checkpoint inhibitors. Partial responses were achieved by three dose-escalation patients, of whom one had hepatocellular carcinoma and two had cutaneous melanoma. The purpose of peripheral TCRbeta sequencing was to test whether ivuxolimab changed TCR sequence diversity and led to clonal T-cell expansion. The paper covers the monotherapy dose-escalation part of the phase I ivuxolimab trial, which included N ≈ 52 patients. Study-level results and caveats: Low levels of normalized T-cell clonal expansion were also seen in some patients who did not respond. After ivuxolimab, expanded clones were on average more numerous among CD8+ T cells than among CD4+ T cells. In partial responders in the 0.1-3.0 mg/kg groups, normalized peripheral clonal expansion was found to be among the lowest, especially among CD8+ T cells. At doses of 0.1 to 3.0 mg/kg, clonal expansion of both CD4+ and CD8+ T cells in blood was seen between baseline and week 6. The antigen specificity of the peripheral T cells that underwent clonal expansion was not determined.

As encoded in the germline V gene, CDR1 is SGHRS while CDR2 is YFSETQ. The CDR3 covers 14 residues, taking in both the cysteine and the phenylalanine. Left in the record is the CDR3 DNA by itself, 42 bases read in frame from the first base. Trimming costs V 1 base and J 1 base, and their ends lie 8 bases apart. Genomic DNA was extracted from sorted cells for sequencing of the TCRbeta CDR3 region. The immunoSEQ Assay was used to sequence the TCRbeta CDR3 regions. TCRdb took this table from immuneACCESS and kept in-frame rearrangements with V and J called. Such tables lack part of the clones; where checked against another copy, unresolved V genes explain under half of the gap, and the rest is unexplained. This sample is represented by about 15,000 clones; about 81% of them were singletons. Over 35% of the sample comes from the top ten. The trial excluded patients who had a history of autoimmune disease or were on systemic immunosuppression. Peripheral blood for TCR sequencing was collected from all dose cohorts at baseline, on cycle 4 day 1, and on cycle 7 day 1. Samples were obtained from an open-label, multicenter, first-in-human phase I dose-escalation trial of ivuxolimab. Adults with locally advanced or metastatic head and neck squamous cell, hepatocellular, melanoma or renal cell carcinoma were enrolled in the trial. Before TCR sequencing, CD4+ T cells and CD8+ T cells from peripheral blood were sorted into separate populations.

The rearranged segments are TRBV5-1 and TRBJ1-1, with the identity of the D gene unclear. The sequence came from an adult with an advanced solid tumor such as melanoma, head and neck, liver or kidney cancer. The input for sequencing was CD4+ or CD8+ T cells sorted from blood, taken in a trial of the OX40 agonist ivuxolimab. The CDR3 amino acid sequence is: CASSLNAANTEAFF. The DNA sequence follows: TGCGCCAGCAGCTTGAATGCAGCGAACACTGAAGCTTTCTTT. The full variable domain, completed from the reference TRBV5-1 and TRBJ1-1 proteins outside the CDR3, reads KAGVTQTPRYLIKTRGQQVTLSCSPISGHRSVSWYQQTPGQGLQFLFEYFSETQRNKGNFPGRFSGRQFSNSRSEMNVSTLELGDSALYLCASSLNAANTEAFFGQGTRLTVV.